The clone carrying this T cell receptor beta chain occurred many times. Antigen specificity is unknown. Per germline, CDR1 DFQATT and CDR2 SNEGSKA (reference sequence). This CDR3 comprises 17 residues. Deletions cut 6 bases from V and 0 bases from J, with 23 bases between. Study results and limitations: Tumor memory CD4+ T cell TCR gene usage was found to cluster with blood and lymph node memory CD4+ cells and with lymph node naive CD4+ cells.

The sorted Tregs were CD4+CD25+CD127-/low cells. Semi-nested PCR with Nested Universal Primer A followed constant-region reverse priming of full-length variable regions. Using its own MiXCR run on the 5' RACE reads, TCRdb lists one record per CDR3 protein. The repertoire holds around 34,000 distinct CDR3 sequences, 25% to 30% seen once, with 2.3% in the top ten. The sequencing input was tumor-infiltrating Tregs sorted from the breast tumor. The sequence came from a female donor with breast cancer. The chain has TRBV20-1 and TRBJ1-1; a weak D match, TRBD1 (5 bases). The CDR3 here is CSAPSRGRAPLNTEAFF. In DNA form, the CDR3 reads TGCAGTGCCCCCTCCCGGGGCAGGGCCCCCTTGAACACTGAAGCTTTCTTT.